The 19 T cell receptor beta chains presented below share a single source sample, sequenced in a study of control samples from healthy donors and cancer patients. Sequencing was performed with immunoSEQ multiplex PCR; in TCRdb, only in-frame clones are kept and a portion is missing. The table has roughly 100,000 clones, roughly 94% seen once; the top ten hold under 3%. Material: blood. The receptors here all came from a woman between 18 and 29 years old in good health.

The chain is built from TRBV6-4 and TRBJ2-1; TRBD2 agrees at 8 bases. This CDR3 region has 15 residues. V shed 2 bases, J shed 0 bases, and the junction held 0 bases outside the gene matches. Germline CDR1 reads MRHNA; CDR2 reads SNTAGT. CDR3 residues: CASSDSGSSYNEQFF. The DNA for the CDR3 is TGTGCCAGCAGTGACAGCGGGAGCTCCTACAATGAGCAGTTCTTC.

This chain links TRBV28 with TRBJ1-2; D not certain. Per germline, CDR1 MDHEN and CDR2 SYDVKM. The CDR3 contains 15 residues. Trimming took off 6 bases at V and 0 bases at J, with 14 bases between the two ends. As DNA, the CDR3 is TGTGCCAGCAGGTGGGGTGCAAGTGCTAACTATGGCTACACCTTC. It codes for CASRWGASANYGYTF.

This chain connects TRBV6-5 to TRBJ2-5; no clear D gene. The tail of the sequence fits TRBJ2-7 better, so the J call may be wrong. Germline lookup yields CDR1 MNHEY and CDR2 SVGAGI. The CDR3 spans 14 residues. This CDR3 is CASNVSPAAYEQYF. For the CDR3, the DNA is TGTGCCAGCAACGTTTCTCCTGCCGCCTACGAGCAGTACTTC.

The rearrangement links TRBV9 to TRBJ2-3; TRBD1 might be the D (5 bases). V gave up 0 bases and J gave up 5 bases, with 10 bases separating them. Germline V lookup: CDR1 SGDLS, CDR2 YYNGEE. The CDR3 spans 14 residues. The CDR3 sequence is CASSVDRPGDTQYF. In DNA, the CDR3 is TGTGCCAGCAGCGTAGACAGGCCTGGAGATACGCAGTATTTT.

The chain uses TRBV7-2 and TRBJ2-5; 7 bases line up with TRBD1. This CDR3 contains 14 residues. The ends lost 5 bases at V and 5 bases at J; junction bases unmatched: 8. The germline V gene encodes CDR1 SGHTA and CDR2 FQGNSA. The CDR3 protein is CASSGQGVSETQYF. The CDR3 nucleotides are TGTGCCAGCAGCGGCCAGGGGGTTTCGGAGACCCAGTACTTC.

The V gene is TRBV11-2, the J gene TRBJ2-7; D remains ambiguous. CDR3 length: 17 residues. The V gene's germline CDR1 is SGHAT and CDR2 FQNNGV. V lost 1 base, J lost 3 bases, and 19 bases lay in between. CDR3 nucleotide sequence: TGTGCCAGCAGCTTAGTAGACCCCAGGCACCTCCACTACGAGCAGTACTTC. Translated, it gives CASSLVDPRHLHYEQYF.

The CDR3 is CATSDSDVSYEQYF. The CDR3, as DNA: TGTGCCACCAGTGATTCCGACGTGTCCTACGAGCAGTACTTC. This chain links TRBV24-1 with TRBJ2-7, with D hard to call. V was shortened by 2 bases and J by 1 base, with 8 bases between the two germline ends. The germline V gene has CDR1 KGHDR and CDR2 SFDVKD. The CDR3 length is 14 residues.

This chain connects TRBV20-1 to TRBJ2-1; D gene ambiguous. The CDR3 runs to 14 residues. Germline lookup yields CDR1 DFQATT and CDR2 SNEGSKA (reference sequence). Trimming stripped 3 bases from V and 2 bases from J, with 11 bases between. The CDR3 sequence is CSASMGPAYNEQFF. CDR3 coding DNA: TGCAGTGCTAGTATGGGCCCAGCCTACAATGAGCAGTTCTTC.

The chain is built from TRBV24-1 and TRBJ2-1; no clear D. CDR3 size: 12 residues. V lost 3 bases, J lost 9 bases, and 8 bases lay in between. Germline V gives CDR1 KGHDR, CDR2 SFDVKD. Here the CDR3 DNA reads TGTGCCACCAGTGATCTAGAGAGTGAGCAGTTCTTC. Its translation is CATSDLESEQFF.

The genes are TRBV7-9 and TRBJ1-2, with TRBD1 as a possible D gene (5 bases). Trimming stripped 4 bases from V and 7 bases from J, with 16 bases between. The length of the CDR3 is 14 residues. From germline, CDR1 is SEHNR and CDR2 FQNEAQ (reference sequence). CDR3 protein: CASSSEGASLGYTF. The CDR3 DNA sequence: TGTGCCAGCAGCTCCGAAGGGGCATCACTTGGCTACACCTTC.

This chain connects TRBV5-1 to TRBJ2-7; D possibly corresponds to TRBD1 (5 bases). The CDR3 length is 14 residues. Trimming left V 0 bases short and J 6 bases short, with 13 bases between. The germline gives CDR1 SGHRS, CDR2 YFSETQ. CDR3 sequence reads: CASSLGKTQGEQYF. Written as DNA, the CDR3 is TGCGCCAGCAGCTTGGGAAAAACCCAGGGCGAGCAGTACTTC.

The chain employs TRBV29-1 and TRBJ1-3; unclear D gene. From germline, CDR1 is SQVTM and CDR2 ANQGSEA. Trimming took off 5 bases at V and 0 bases at J, with 5 bases between the two ends. This CDR3 is built from 12 residues. DNA for the CDR3: TGCAGCGTTTGGGACTCTGGAAACACCATATATTTT. Its translation is CSVWDSGNTIYF.

This clone appeared once. This rearrangement joins TRBV9 to TRBJ2-2; 9 bases fit TRBD2. The ends lost 2 bases at V and 1 base at J; junction bases unmatched: 0. Germline V gives CDR1 SGDLS, CDR2 YYNGEE. The CDR3 loop spans 15 amino acids. CDR3 residues: CASSVTSGNTGELFF. The CDR3 DNA reads TGTGCCAGCAGCGTGACTAGCGGGAACACCGGGGAGCTGTTTTTT.

This chain links TRBV18 with TRBJ2-3, with TRBD1 matching 8 bases. CDR1 and CDR2 (germline): KGHSH, LQKENI. V dropped 0 bases and J dropped 7; count of bases not matched to a gene: 12. This CDR3 has 17 residues. The CDR3 DNA sequence: TGTGCCAGCTCACCACCAGGACAGGGAAAGGGAAGGAATACGCAGTATTTT. Translation: CASSPPGQGKGRNTQYF.

This clone was recorded once. The chain recombines TRBV19 with TRBJ1-3; weak D call: TRBD1 (6 bases). The length of the CDR3 is 15 residues. CDR1 is LNHDA, CDR2 SQIVND, per germline (reference sequence). V was cut by 3 bases and J by 2 bases, with 11 bases left in between. CDR3 protein: CASSIPQGTGNTIYF. The CDR3 region has the DNA TGTGCCAGTAGTATCCCCCAGGGGACTGGAAACACCATATATTTT.

This clone showed up just once. V and J are TRBV5-6 and TRBJ2-7, with D unclear. Per germline, CDR1 SGHDT and CDR2 YYEEEE. The ends were cut back, 2 bases at V and 4 bases at J, with 4 bases in the middle. CDR3 size: 11 residues. The CDR3 sequence: CASSFMYEQYF. The CDR3 DNA sequence: TGTGCCAGCAGCTTTATGTACGAGCAGTACTTC.

This rearrangement joins TRBV30 to TRBJ2-3, with TRBD2 matching over 7 bases. V lost 2 bases and J lost 6; bases outside the gene matches: 8. Germline lookup yields CDR1 GTSNPN and CDR2 SVGIG (reference sequence). The CDR3 totals 14 residues. The CDR3 region has the DNA TGTGCCTGGAGTCCTGGGACTAACACCGATACGCAGTATTTT. It translates to CAWSPGTNTDTQYF.

V gene TRBV19 combines with J gene TRBJ1-6; 8 nucleotides line up with TRBD1. The germline CDR1 and CDR2 sequences are LNHDA and SQIVND (reference sequence). The CDR3 runs to 19 residues. The V segment lost 3 bases and the J segment 8 bases; nucleotides outside the gene matches: 18. CDR3 region: CASSIIALLQGAGDSPLHF. The CDR3 bases are TGTGCCAGTAGTATCATTGCCCTACTCCAGGGGGCAGGCGATTCACCCCTCCACTTT.

The gene calls are TRBV19 and TRBJ2-7; D is possibly TRBD1 (7 bases). Germline V gives CDR1 LNHDA, CDR2 SQIVND (reference sequence). Trimming pared 9 bases from V and 3 bases from J, leaving 12 bases between. The CDR3 consists of 12 residues. CDR3 sequence (DNA): TGTGCCAGCGGCAGGGGGGACTACGAGCAGTACTTC. This translates into CASGRGDYEQYF.